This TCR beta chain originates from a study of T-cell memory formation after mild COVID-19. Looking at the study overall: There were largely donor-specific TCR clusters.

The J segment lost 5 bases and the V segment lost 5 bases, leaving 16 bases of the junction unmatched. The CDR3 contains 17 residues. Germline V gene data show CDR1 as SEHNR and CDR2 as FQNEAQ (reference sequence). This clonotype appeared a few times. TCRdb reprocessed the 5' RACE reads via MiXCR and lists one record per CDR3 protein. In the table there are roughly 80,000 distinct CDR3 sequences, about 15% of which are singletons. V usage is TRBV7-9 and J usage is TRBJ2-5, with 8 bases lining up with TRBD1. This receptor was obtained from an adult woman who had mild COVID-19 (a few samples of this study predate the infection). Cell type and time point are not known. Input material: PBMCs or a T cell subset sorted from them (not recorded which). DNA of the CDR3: TGTGCCAGCAGCCCCCCTCTGCAGGGGGCTAGCCGGGAGACCCAGTACTTC. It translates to CASSPPLQGASRETQYF.